The 2 T cell receptor beta chains reported below all come from one sample, sequenced in a study of beta chain features in type 1 diabetes (dated by TCRdb to about 2018). Receptor libraries were prepared by the immunoSEQ multiplex PCR assay. The entire amount of isolated RNA was reverse transcribed using the High Capacity cDNA Reverse Transcription Kit, so the sequenced TCRB transcripts were expressed ones. TCRdb took over this immuneACCESS table, retaining in-frame rearrangements with V and J assigned. Such tables are incomplete; in checked studies, under half of the missing clones stem from an unresolved V gene, and the remainder is unexplained. The sample table lists more than 60,000 clones, roughly three fifths of them with a count of one. The ten largest make up over 2% of the sample. The material sequenced was Tregs from blood. The cell subset or site label, read with the paper, signifies: regulatory CD4+ T cells. The receptors come from a woman aged 18-29 years in good health.

CDR3 amino acids: CASSFKRDHEQYF. The CDR3 DNA sequence: TGTGCCAGCAGCTTTAAGCGGGACCACGAGCAGTACTTC. This rearrangement joins TRBV7-2 to TRBJ2-7; 7 bases align to TRBD2. This CDR3 region has 13 residues. Germline CDR1 and CDR2: SGHTA and FQGNSA. Unmatched junction bases numbered 4, after V lost 3 bases and J lost 5 bases.

This chain links TRBV5-1 with TRBJ1-1, with 10 positions matching TRBD1. V lost 3 bases to trimming and J lost 1 base; unmatched junction nucleotides: 3. Germline assignment: CDR1 SGHRS and CDR2 YFSETQ. This CDR3 is built from 15 residues. CDR3: CASSWGQGSNTEAFF. DNA of the CDR3: TGCGCCAGCAGCTGGGGACAGGGGTCGAACACTGAAGCTTTCTTT.